Listed here are 17 T cell receptor beta chains from one sample, sequenced in a study of T cell changes during pregnancy in multiple sclerosis. Here immunoSEQ multiplex PCR was the method, and the copy in TCRdb shows in-frame clones only, minus some. Among approximately 59,000 clones listed, under 95% were seen once. The specimen comprised peripheral blood, sampled in the third trimester of pregnancy. These receptors all stem from a female donor in good health, enrolled as a control in a pregnancy study.

V is TRBV14 and J is TRBJ2-7; D may be TRBD2 (6 bases). Trimming pared 0 bases from V and 5 bases from J, leaving 26 bases between. Per germline, CDR1 SGHDN and CDR2 FVKESK. The CDR3 is 19 amino acids. This chain's CDR3 is CASSQDLGGTGLLYNEQYF. The CDR3 DNA follows: TGTGCCAGCAGCCAAGATTTAGGCGGGACTGGCCTTTTATATAACGAGCAGTACTTC.

The V and J genes are TRBV7-2 and TRBJ2-6; the match to TRBD1 covers 11 bases. V dropped 4 bases and J dropped 2; count of bases not matched to a gene: 7. The CDR3 has 18 amino acids. In germline, CDR1 is SGHTA, CDR2 FQGNSA. The CDR3 protein is CASSWGGQGATGANVLTF. The CDR3 DNA follows: TGTGCCAGCAGCTGGGGAGGACAGGGGGCTACTGGGGCCAACGTCCTGACTTTC.

This chain joins TRBV7-2 and TRBJ2-4; D call uncertain. V shed 1 base and J shed 6 bases, with 13 bases lying between them. The CDR3 runs 15 residues. Germline CDR1 SGHTA, CDR2 FQGNSA. This CDR3 reads CASSLVGTGGNIQYF. The CDR3, as DNA: TGTGCCAGCAGCTTAGTAGGTACGGGTGGAAACATTCAGTACTTC.

CDR3 in DNA: TGTGCCAGCAGCTTAACAGGACAGGGCAGCCCTAGCACAGATACGCAGTATTTT. Amino acid sequence: CASSLTGQGSPSTDTQYF. J is TRBJ2-3 and V is TRBV7-3; 8 positions agree with TRBD1. Germline V gene data show CDR1 as SGHTA and CDR2 as FQGTGA. CDR3 size: 18 residues. V was pared by 0 bases and J by 0 bases, with 8 bases of the junction left unmatched.

This CDR3 reads CASSLDSLNYGYTF. The CDR3 coding sequence is TGTGCCAGCAGCTTAGACTCCCTTAACTATGGCTACACCTTC. J is TRBJ1-2 and V is TRBV7-2; D is unclear. CDR1 is SGHTA and CDR2 is FQGNSA in the germline V gene. CDR3 size: 14 residues. The germline V and J ends were trimmed by 1 base and 1 base, with 7 bases remaining between them. The complete variable domain, with remaining parts taken from reference TRBV7-2 and TRBJ1-2, reads GAGVSQSPSNKVTEKGKDVELRCDPISGHTALYWYRQSLGQGLEFLIYFQGNSAPDKSGLPSDRFSAERTGGSVSTLTIQRTQQEDSAVYLCASSLDSLNYGYTFGSGTRLTVV.

In this sample, this clone turned up once. The gene calls are TRBV7-9 and TRBJ2-5; 9 nucleotides align to TRBD2. This CDR3 spans 15 amino acids. Unmatched junction bases numbered 7, after V lost 4 bases and J lost 4 bases. CDR1 SEHNR and CDR2 FQNEAQ come from the germline V gene (reference sequence). The CDR3 loop is CASSSLAGGRETQYF. DNA of the CDR3: TGTGCCAGCAGCTCCCTGGCGGGGGGGCGAGAGACCCAGTACTTC.

V usage is TRBV5-1 and J usage is TRBJ2-3; 11 bases are shared with TRBD2. Germline V lookup: CDR1 SGHRS, CDR2 YFSETQ. CDR3 length: 17 amino acids. V gave up 3 bases and J gave up 1 base; unmatched junction bases: 7. CDR3 nucleotides: TGCGCCAGCAGCTCCAAACTTAGCGGGGGGGGCACAGATACGCAGTATTTT. Translating gives CASSSKLSGGGTDTQYF.

The chain joins TRBV4-3 to TRBJ1-6, with D uncertain. The length of the CDR3 is 14 residues. Germline assignment: CDR1 LGHNA and CDR2 YSLEER. V was trimmed by 6 bases and J by 0 bases, leaving 6 bases between them. DNA for the CDR3: TGCGCCAGCAGGTTGAGCTCCTATAATTCACCCCTCCACTTT. This codes for CASRLSSYNSPLHF.

CDR3 DNA: TGTGCCAGCTCACCGCTTCCCACAGGGCAGACCTACGAGCAGTACTTC. Translated, it gives CASSPLPTGQTYEQYF. The V call is TRBV18, the J call TRBJ2-7; D is possibly TRBD1 (6 bases). Per the germline V gene, CDR1 is KGHSH and CDR2 is LQKENI. The CDR3 length is 16 residues. V shed 3 bases and J shed 2 bases, with 17 bases lying between them.

The V call is TRBV27, the J call TRBJ2-2; 12 bases are shared with TRBD2. This CDR3 spans 18 amino acids. V shed 0 bases, J shed 1 base, and the junction held 3 bases outside the gene matches. Looked up from germline, CDR1 is MNHEY and CDR2 is SMNVEV (reference sequence). The CDR3 bases are TGTGCCAGCAGTTTATCCACTAGCGGGGGGCAGAACACCGGGGAGCTGTTTTTT. This sequence encodes CASSLSTSGGQNTGELFF.

The chain carries TRBV27 and TRBJ2-7; TRBD1 is a possible D gene (6 bases). The CDR3 contains 15 residues. Trimming stripped 5 bases from V and 5 bases from J, with 19 bases between. The germline V gene has CDR1 MNHEY and CDR2 SMNVEV (reference sequence). The CDR3 reads CASSIPGTPDNEQYF. As DNA, the CDR3 is TGTGCCAGCAGTATCCCCGGGACACCAGACAACGAGCAGTACTTC.

The chain is built from TRBV25-1 and TRBJ1-2; weak D call: TRBD1 (6 bases). Germline loops: CDR1 MGHDK, CDR2 SYGVNS. The V and J ends lost 4 bases and 5 bases respectively, with 20 bases between them. CDR3 length: 16 residues. The CDR3 nucleotides are TGTGCCAGCAGTGGAGGGGGGGACGAGGACCTATATGGCTACACCTTC. This sequence encodes CASSGGGDEDLYGYTF.

The genes are TRBV11-2 and TRBJ1-2; D possibly corresponds to TRBD1 (6 bases). V lost 1 base and J 8 bases, leaving 8 bases between the germline ends. CDR1 and CDR2 from the germline V gene are SGHAT and FQNNGV. This CDR3 has 12 residues. The CDR3 bases are TGTGCCAGCAGCTTAGCAGGGGAGGGCTACACCTTC. This gives the protein CASSLAGEGYTF.

The chain uses TRBV7-8 and TRBJ2-7, with D possibly being TRBD2 (6 bases). With 7 bases removed from V and 3 bases from J, the gap between germline ends came to 13 bases. The CDR3 spans 13 residues. Germline CDR1 SGHVS, CDR2 FQNEAQ. The CDR3 nucleotides are TGTGCCAGCATGGGACTGAGCGGCTACGAGCAGTACTTC. Its protein is CASMGLSGYEQYF.

V and J are TRBV28 and TRBJ2-3; a weak D match, TRBD2 (6 bases). The CDR3 runs 15 residues. V dropped 6 bases and J dropped 5 bases, with 18 bases sitting between them. Germline V lookup: CDR1 MDHEN, CDR2 SYDVKM. The CDR3 DNA sequence: TGTGCCAGCAGCCGACCCGGGGGATGGATAGATACGCAGTATTTT. This codes for CASSRPGGWIDTQYF.

The chain employs TRBV19 and TRBJ1-1, with D uncertain. The V gene's germline CDR1 is LNHDA and CDR2 SQIVND (reference sequence). The CDR3 totals 12 residues. The V end was cut by 6 bases, the J end by 3 bases, with 8 bases between. CDR3 DNA: TGTGCCAGTAGGCGCGGGTACACTGAAGCTTTCTTT. Protein: CASRRGYTEAFF.

The chain carries TRBV27 and TRBJ1-5; 9 bases are shared with TRBD1. CDR1 and CDR2 (germline): MNHEY, SMNVEV (reference sequence). This CDR3 has 16 residues. V shed 2 bases, J shed 5 bases, and the junction held 7 bases outside the gene matches. For the CDR3, the DNA is TGTGCCAGCAGTTTACTAGGGACAGGGCGGGATCAGCCCCAGCATTTT. It is translated as CASSLLGTGRDQPQHF.